This T cell receptor beta chain was sequenced during a study of regulatory T cells in long-lasting Graves disease. Whole-study context: To qualify as persistent, Graves' disease required over 5 years of antithyroid drugs with positive TSH receptor antibodies. Study-level points and caveats: TRBV28, TRBJ1-2 and TRBJ2-5 emerged as the favored segments in persistent disease. With some 2,700 shared public clonotypes, persistent patients exceeded new patients, who shared roughly 920.

Sample time point: persistent/refractory GD, antithyroid drugs over 5 years with positive TRAb. Extracted PBMC RNA gave rise to the TCR library. V was trimmed by 6 bases and J by 2 bases, leaving 16 bases between them. This CDR3 has 15 residues. Germline CDR1 reads MNHNS; CDR2 reads SASEGT. Many counts were recorded for this clonotype. The antigen is undetermined. iRepertoire HTBI primers and Arm-PCR of CDR3 regions built TCR beta libraries. In TCRdb, the multiplex PCR reads were re-called with MiXCR into one record per CDR3 protein. Of 400,000 or so distinct CDR3 sequences listed, less than 25% are singletons.

Source: peripheral blood mononuclear cells (PBMCs), taken when the disease was refractory, from a patient treated with antithyroid drugs. The chain recombines TRBV6-1 with TRBJ1-2; D remains unclear. The TCR comes from a female donor with Graves disease. In DNA, the CDR3 is TGTGCCAGCAGCAACACGGTGGAAGCAAACTATGGCTACACCTTC. This encodes CASSNTVEANYGYTF.